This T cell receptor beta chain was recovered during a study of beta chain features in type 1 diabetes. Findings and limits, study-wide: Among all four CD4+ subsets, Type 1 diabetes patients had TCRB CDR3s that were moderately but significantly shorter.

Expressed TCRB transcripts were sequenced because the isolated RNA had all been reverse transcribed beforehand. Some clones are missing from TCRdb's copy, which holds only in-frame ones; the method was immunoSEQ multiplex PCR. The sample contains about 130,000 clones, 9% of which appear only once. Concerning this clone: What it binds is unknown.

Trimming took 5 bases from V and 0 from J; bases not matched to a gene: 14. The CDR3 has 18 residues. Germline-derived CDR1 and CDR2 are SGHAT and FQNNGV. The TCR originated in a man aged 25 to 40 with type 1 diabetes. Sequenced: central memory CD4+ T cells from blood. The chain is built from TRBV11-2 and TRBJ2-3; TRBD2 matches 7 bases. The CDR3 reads CASSTYRGLRSSTDTQYF. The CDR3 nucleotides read TGTGCCAGCAGCACCTACCGGGGACTACGGTCTAGCACAGATACGCAGTATTTT.